A selection of T cell receptor beta chains follows, all from one sample in a study of cytomegalovirus exposure and HLA in healthy donors. Clones were read by immunoSEQ multiplex PCR, and TCRdb kept only the in-frame ones, dropping some. The data show 150,000 to 200,000 clones, approximately 71% seen once. Source material: PBMCs. Every receptor here comes from a young woman in good health and CMV-seropositive. The conserved cysteine and the conserved F or W are not part of the CDR3 here. A D gene is named only where the DNA matches it firmly.

J	V	D	CDR3
TRBJ2-7	TRBV5-5	TRBD1	ASSPSGTGGYEQY
TRBJ2-7	TRBV7-2	TRBD2	ASSSLSGSSYEQY
TRBJ2-1	TRBV13	NA	ASSSQGVAGQPYNEQF
TRBJ2-1	TRBV29-1	TRBD2	SSSTSGNPNEQF
TRBJ2-2	TRBV6-4	NA	ASSAETSSTGELF
NA	TRBV5-1	NA	ASSLFSGPYEQY
TRBJ1-1	TRBV6-5	NA	ASMVGGVNTEAF
TRBJ2-1	TRBV7-2	NA	ASSSLIEQQF
TRBJ1-3	TRBV18	NA	ASSVDRWSGNTIY
TRBJ1-2	TRBV27	TRBD1	ASSPAGGPFYGYT
TRBJ2-3	TRBV15	TRBD2	ATRNLAGVSKDTQY
TRBJ2-7	TRBV18	TRBD1	ASSRRGQDYEQY
TRBJ2-1	TRBV10-3	NA	AIQKKDEQF
TRBJ2-7	TRBV5-1	NA	ASSRQSGIAYEQY
TRBJ2-5	TRBV4-3	TRBD2	ASSQALWGGGDQETQY
NA	TRBV5-1	TRBD1	ASSSGDRAEQY
TRBJ1-5	TRBV27	TRBD1	ASSPGGSFNQPQH
TRBJ2-7	TRBV29-1	NA	SVSVIYEQY